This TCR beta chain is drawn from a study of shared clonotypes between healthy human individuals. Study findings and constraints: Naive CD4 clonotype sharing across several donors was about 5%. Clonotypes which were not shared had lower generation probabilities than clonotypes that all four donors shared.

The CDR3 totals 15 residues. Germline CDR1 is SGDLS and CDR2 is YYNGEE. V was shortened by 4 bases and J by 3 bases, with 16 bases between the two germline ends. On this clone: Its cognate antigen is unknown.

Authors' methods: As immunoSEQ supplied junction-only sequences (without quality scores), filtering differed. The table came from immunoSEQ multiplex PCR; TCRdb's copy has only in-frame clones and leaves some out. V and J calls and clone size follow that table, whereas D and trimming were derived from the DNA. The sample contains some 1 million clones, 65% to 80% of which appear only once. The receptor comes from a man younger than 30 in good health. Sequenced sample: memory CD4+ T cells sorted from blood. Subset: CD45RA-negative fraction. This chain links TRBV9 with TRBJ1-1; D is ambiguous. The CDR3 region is CASSLQPKADTEAFF. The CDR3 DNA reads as TGTGCCAGCAGCCTTCAACCCAAGGCGGACACTGAAGCTTTCTTT.